This is a list of T cell receptor beta chains from one sample in a study of T cells in localized non-small cell lung cancer. Measured with immunoSEQ multiplex PCR; TCRdb has only the in-frame clones, and not every one. The sample has roughly 35,000 clones, more than 90% seen once. Sequenced material: peripheral blood, taken before any cancer treatment. The receptors originated from a female donor at least 60 years old with stage I lung adenocarcinoma. Each CDR3 is given with its conserved first and last residue. Each record gives: D gene, V gene, clone size, J gene, CDR3 DNA, CDR3 protein. A D gene is named only where the DNA matches it firmly. The size of a clone is reported for some rows only, either as once, few or many, or as a class for expanded clones.

.	TRBV27	.	TRBJ2-7	TGTGCCAGCAGATATCGCGGGGCCACATACGAGCAGTACTTC	CASRYRGATYEQYF
TRBD1	TRBV10-3	.	TRBJ1-6	TGTGCCATCAAGGGCAGGGGGGATAGTAATTCACCCCTCCACTTT	CAIKGRGDSNSPLHF
.	TRBV4-1	.	TRBJ1-4	TGCGCCAGCAGCCAAGTTGTGAGGGCCGGGGAAAAACTGTTTTTT	CASSQVVRAGEKLFF
.	TRBV11-1	.	TRBJ2-2	TGTGCCAGCAGGGCCGGGGCTGCTACGAACACCGGGGAGCTGTTTTTT	CASRAGAATNTGELFF
.	TRBV5-6	.	TRBJ2-1	TGTGCCAGCAGCTTGGTTACTAGTCGAAAGCAGTTCTTC	CASSLVTSRKQFF
.	TRBV4-2	.	TRBJ2-3	TGTGCCAGCAGCCAAGAAGATAGGTACTCAGATACGCAGTATTTT	CASSQEDRYSDTQYF
.	TRBV9	.	TRBJ1-5	TGTGCCAGCAGCGTTGGGGGAAGCAATCAGCCCCAGCATTTT	CASSVGGSNQPQHF
.	TRBV7-9	.	TRBJ2-1	TGTGCCAGCAGCGCGCAGGGGAAGCAGTTCTTC	CASSAQGKQFF
TRBD1	TRBV6-1	once	TRBJ1-1	TGTGCCAGCAGGGGGGACAGGGAGGGCACTGAAGCTTTCTTT	CASRGDREGTEAFF
TRBD1	TRBV13	.	TRBJ2-1	TGTGCCAGCAGATTCAAGGGGACAGTCACCTACAATGAGCAGTTCTTC	CASRFKGTVTYNEQFF
TRBD2	TRBV4-2	.	TRBJ2-5	TGTGCCAGCAGCCGGAGCGGGGGAGAAGAGACCCAGTACTTC	CASSRSGGEETQYF
.	TRBV7-9	.	TRBJ1-4	TGTGCCAGCAGCCCGGACACGGCACGGGAAAAACTGTTTTTT	CASSPDTAREKLFF
.	TRBV4-1	.	TRBJ2-2	TGCGCCAGCAGCCATAACAGGGTTTCCGGGGAGCTGTTTTTT	CASSHNRVSGELFF
.	TRBV19	.	TRBJ1-1	TGTGCCAGTAGTATTAATGGGGCGAGGAATTCTGAAGCTTTCTTT	CASSINGARNSEAFF
.	TRBV7-8	.	TRBJ1-2	TGTGCCAGCAGCTTAAGGCCGGGACCAGCGAACTATGGCTACACCTTC	CASSLRPGPANYGYTF
TRBD1	TRBV5-1	once	TRBJ1-1	TGCGCCAGCAGCTTGACAGGGGGAACTGAAGCTTTCTTT	CASSLTGGTEAFF
.	TRBV27	once	TRBJ2-1	TGTGCCAGCAGTTTTTATTCGGGTCGGGCCCATGAGCAGTTCTTC	CASSFYSGRAHEQFF
.	TRBV11-2	.	TRBJ1-5	TGTGCCAGCAGCTTAGGGCGGAGGGGGCCCCAGCATTTT	CASSLGRRGPQHF
TRBD1	TRBV2	.	TRBJ1-1	TGTGCCATCGGGACAGGGGAATTGGGCACTGAAGCTTTCTTT	CAIGTGELGTEAFF
TRBD1	TRBV19	.	TRBJ2-5	TGTGCCAGTAGCATAAATACGGGACAGCAACAAGAGACCCAGTACTTC	CASSINTGQQQETQYF
.	TRBV4-1	.	TRBJ2-1	TGCGCCAGCAGCCAAGAGACTCAGGTGCGGGGGCCCCGGGACAATGAGCAGTTCTTC	CASSQETQVRGPRDNEQFF
.	TRBV28	.	TRBJ1-1	TGTGCCAGCAGTGCCCTGAGGGAAGCTTTCTTT	CASSALREAFF
.	TRBV6-5	.	TRBJ1-2	TGTGCCAGCAGCCGCCAAGGGGGAGGCGATGGCTACACCTTC	CASSRQGGGDGYTF
.	TRBV5-1	.	TRBJ2-3	TGCGCCAGCAGCCATTCCGACAGGACAGATACGCAGTATTTT	CASSHSDRTDTQYF
TRBD1	TRBV29-1	once	TRBJ1-1	TGCAGCGTTGAAGGGGGACAGGGGGCGTTAAAGGGGACTGAAGCTTTCTTT	CSVEGGQGALKGTEAFF
TRBD1	TRBV5-1	.	TRBJ2-5	TGCGCCAGCAGCTCGGGGACAGGGGAAGAGACCCAGTACTTC	CASSSGTGEETQYF
.	TRBV28	.	TRBJ1-5	TGTGCCAGCAGTTTTTGGGGGAACAATCAGCCCCAGCATTTT	CASSFWGNNQPQHF
.	TRBV4-2	.	TRBJ2-7	TGTGCCAGCAGCCCGGACGGTGCCTACGAGCAGTACTTC	CASSPDGAYEQYF
.	TRBV9	.	TRBJ2-3	TGTGCCAGCAGCGTAGAATGGAGGAGGACAGATACGCAGTATTTT	CASSVEWRRTDTQYF
TRBD2	TRBV18	.	TRBJ2-3	TGTGCCAGCTCCCCTTTTGGCGTTAGCGGGGGAACAGATACGCAGTATTTT	CASSPFGVSGGTDTQYF
.	TRBV2	.	TRBJ1-3	TGTGCCAGCAGTGTCACTAGGGCGGGAAACACCATATATTTT	CASSVTRAGNTIYF
TRBD1	TRBV5-1	.	TRBJ2-5	TGCGCCAGCAGCCCGAGACAGGGCCCAGAGACCCAGTACTTC	CASSPRQGPETQYF
.	TRBV19	.	TRBJ1-3	TGTGCCAGTAAAAACCCGTGGGGGGCAGGGGCCTCTGGAAACACCATATATTTT	CASKNPWGAGASGNTIYF
TRBD2	TRBV5-8	.	TRBJ2-3	TGTGCCAGCAGCCAATGGGAGGGAGGATATGATACGCAGTATTTT	CASSQWEGGYDTQYF
.	TRBV29-1	.	TRBJ1-1	TGCAGCGTTATTACTATCAGAACTGAAGCTTTCTTT	CSVITIRTEAFF
.	TRBV21-1	.	TRBJ1-1	TGTGCCAGCAGTAACACAATTCGCACTGAAGCTTTCTTT	CASSNTIRTEAFF
.	TRBV5-1	.	TRBJ2-5	TGCGCCAGCAGCTTAAGCCAAGAGACCCAGTACTTC	CASSLSQETQYF
TRBD2	TRBV7-3	.	TRBJ2-1	TGTGCCACCTCCCAGCGGGGCTTCAACGGTGAGCAGTTCTTC	CATSQRGFNGEQFF
.	TRBV2	.	TRBJ1-5	TGTGCCAGCAGTGTCGGGTCCACTGAAAGGCAGCCCCAGCATTTT	CASSVGSTERQPQHF
TRBD1	TRBV7-9	.	TRBJ1-1	TGTGCCAGCAGCCGGGACAGAACTGAAGCTTTCTTT	CASSRDRTEAFF
.	TRBV19	.	TRBJ2-1	TGTGCCAGTAGCCTGCCCCCCCGGGGGAGCTCCTACAATGAGCAGTTCTTC	CASSLPPRGSSYNEQFF
TRBD1	TRBV5-1	once	TRBJ1-2	TGCGCCAGCAGCCCGGGGACAGGGAGAGGCTACACCTTC	CASSPGTGRGYTF